This T cell receptor (beta chain) was observed in a study of blood T cell repertoires in COVID-19. Study-wide context: Samples representing acute and convalescent COVID-19 were sourced from the United States, Italy and Spain.

Cohort assignment relied on participant-reported clinical history. A COVID-19 case was met by exposed participants within 2 weeks before study entry. This clone was counted only a few times. Other nucleotide sequences from this sample produce the same CDR3. Germline values: CDR1 SGHVS, CDR2 FQNEAQ. V dropped 5 bases and J dropped 2 bases, with 5 bases sitting between them. The CDR3 runs to 12 residues. Per the study methods: Cell counts per sample came from amplifying reference gene primers. The method was immunoSEQ multiplex PCR; TCRdb's version includes in-frame clones alone and lacks a portion of them. V, J and clone size were drawn from that table, and D and trimming were deduced from the DNA. Of fewer than 350,000 clones in the sample, about 85% were seen once.

This TCR was recovered from a woman aged 25 to 39 who had been exposed to COVID-19. The V call is TRBV7-8, the J call TRBJ2-3, with D hard to call. Sequencing used PBMCs or T cells enriched from blood (not recorded which). Here the CDR3 reads CASSPYTDTQYF. CDR3 nucleotide sequence: TGTGCCAGCAGCCCTTACACAGATACGCAGTATTTT.